The 28 T cell receptor beta chains presented below share a single source sample, sequenced in a study of T cell changes during pregnancy in multiple sclerosis. Measured with immunoSEQ multiplex PCR; TCRdb has only the in-frame clones, and not every one. The sample yields about 73,000 clones, almost 95% seen once. The sequencing used peripheral blood, collected in the third trimester of pregnancy. The receptors come from a female donor in good health, enrolled as a control in a pregnancy study.

This chain connects TRBV28 to TRBJ1-3; D not certain. There are 13 residues in the CDR3. V lost 8 bases and J 4 bases, leaving 12 bases between the germline ends. The germline V gene has CDR1 MDHEN and CDR2 SYDVKM. Here the CDR3 DNA reads TGTGCCAGCTGCGTCCTATCCGGAAACACCATATATTTT. It translates to CASCVLSGNTIYF.

This chain uses TRBV7-9 with TRBJ2-3, with 10 bases aligning to TRBD2. The CDR3 has 18 amino acids. V trimming: 3 bases; J trimming: 2 bases; junction bases outside the gene matches: 11. The germline gives CDR1 SEHNR, CDR2 FQNEAQ (reference sequence). The CDR3 sequence: CASSFEAGGRYHTDTQYF. The CDR3 DNA sequence: TGTGCCAGCAGCTTCGAAGCGGGGGGGAGGTATCACACAGATACGCAGTATTTT.

This clone was detected ten times or more. The V gene is TRBV11-1, the J gene TRBJ1-6; D gene unclear. CDR1 is SGHAT, CDR2 FQDESV, per germline (reference sequence). This CDR3 region has 13 residues. V was pared by 5 bases and J by 5 bases, with 7 bases between. Here the CDR3 DNA reads TGTGCCAGCAGCCGGTCAAATAATTCACCCCTCCACTTT. The encoded protein is CASSRSNNSPLHF.

This clone appeared once. CDR3 amino acids: CASSLGVAGGSTDTQYF. The CDR3 nucleotides read TGTGCCAGCAGCTTAGGAGTAGCGGGGGGCAGCACAGATACGCAGTATTTT. The V call is TRBV7-6, the J call TRBJ2-3, with 10 nucleotides matching TRBD2. The CDR3 extends over 17 amino acids. Germline CDR1 reads SGHVS; CDR2 reads FNYEAQ. V lost 1 base and J lost 0; bases outside the gene matches: 4.

V is TRBV30 and J is TRBJ1-6; possible D gene TRBD1, 6 bases. The CDR3 has 16 residues. Deletions cut 4 bases from V and 6 bases from J, with 19 bases between. Germline CDR1 GTSNPN, CDR2 SVGIG (reference sequence). The chain's CDR3 is CAWTQGGWSGNSPLHF. CDR3 DNA sequence: TGTGCCTGGACACAGGGAGGGTGGTCTGGTAATTCACCCCTCCACTTT.

The chain combines TRBV5-1 with TRBJ1-4; tentative D call: TRBD1 (5 bases). The V gene's germline CDR1 is SGHRS and CDR2 YFSETQ. This CDR3 has 15 residues. Trimming removed 7 bases from V and 0 bases from J, with 13 bases in between. CDR3 in amino acids: CASHRSHATNEKLFF. The CDR3 DNA is TGCGCCAGCCACAGGTCCCATGCAACTAATGAAAAACTGTTTTTT.

This sequence joins TRBV7-8 and TRBJ2-5; 11 bases fit TRBD2. Trimming took 6 bases from V and 2 from J; bases not matched to a gene: 5. The CDR3 length is 15 residues. Germline V lookup: CDR1 SGHVS, CDR2 FQNEAQ. DNA of the CDR3: TGTGCCAGCAGGACTAGCGGGGTTCAGCAAGAGACCCAGTACTTC. Translated: CASRTSGVQQETQYF.

The chain employs TRBV7-2 and TRBJ2-7; maybe TRBD2 (5 bases). Germline V lookup: CDR1 SGHTA, CDR2 FQGNSA. Trimming shortened V by 5 bases and J by 3 bases, and 11 bases separated the two germline ends. The CDR3 length is 13 residues. CDR3: CASSPSPSYEQYF. CDR3 sequence (DNA): TGTGCCAGCAGCCCTAGCCCCAGCTACGAGCAGTACTTC. The entire variable domain, with the rest obtained from reference TRBV7-2 and TRBJ2-7, is as follows: GAGVSQSPSNKVTEKGKDVELRCDPISGHTALYWYRQSLGQGLEFLIYFQGNSAPDKSGLPSDRFSAERTGGSVSTLTIQRTQQEDSAVYLCASSPSPSYEQYFGPGTRLTVT.

The chain links TRBV7-6 to TRBJ2-4; a possible D gene is TRBD2 (5 bases). V was clipped by 5 bases and J by 8 bases, with 16 bases between them. This CDR3 is built from 14 residues. From germline, CDR1 is SGHVS and CDR2 FNYEAQ. The CDR3 sequence: CASSPPGDGDIQYF. CDR3 coding DNA: TGTGCCAGCAGCCCTCCCGGGGATGGGGACATTCAGTACTTC. Variable domain in full (rest from reference TRBV7-6 and TRBJ2-4): GAGVSQSPRYKVTKRGQDVALRCDPISGHVSLYWYRQALGQGPEFLTYFNYEAQQDKSGLPNDRFSAERPEGSISTLTIQRTEQRDSAMYRCASSPPGDGDIQYFGAGTRLSVL.

This rearrangement joins TRBV9 to TRBJ2-1, with TRBD2 matching over 10 bases. CDR3 length equals 16 residues. Germline V lookup: CDR1 SGDLS, CDR2 YYNGEE. The V gene end was trimmed by 4 bases and the J gene end by 4 bases; junction bases not matched to a gene: 8. CDR3 amino acids: CASSFTGTSVYNEQFF. CDR3 DNA: TGTGCCAGCAGCTTCACCGGGACTAGCGTATACAATGAGCAGTTCTTC.

This clone was counted a few times. The J gene is TRBJ1-1, the V gene TRBV19, with D maybe TRBD1 (5 bases). Germline CDR1 and CDR2: LNHDA and SQIVND (reference sequence). The V gene lost 1 base and the J gene lost 1 base, with 7 bases spanning the gap. There are 14 residues in the CDR3. CDR3 sequence (DNA): TGTGCCAGTAGTATAGGGCAGGGGAACACTGAAGCTTTCTTT. Translation: CASSIGQGNTEAFF.

The rearrangement links TRBV15 to TRBJ1-3, with D possibly matching TRBD1 (5 bases). The CDR3 spans 14 residues. The V and J ends lost 5 bases and 2 bases respectively, with 10 bases between them. The germline V gene has CDR1 LNHNV and CDR2 YYDKDF (reference sequence). CDR3 sequence: CATSSLRAGNTIYF. Here the CDR3 DNA reads TGTGCCACCAGCTCCCTCAGGGCTGGAAACACCATATATTTT.

The V and J genes are TRBV4-1 and TRBJ2-7; 7 bases line up with TRBD1. The CDR3 length is 17 residues. Per germline, CDR1 MGHRA and CDR2 YSYEKL. Trimming at V came to 4 bases and at J to 3 bases, leaving 15 bases not matched to a gene. The CDR3 region is CASSPGTEILLDYEQYF. CDR3 bases: TGCGCCAGCAGCCCCGGGACAGAGATACTTCTCGACTACGAGCAGTACTTC.

The V and J genes are TRBV2 and TRBJ1-2, with TRBD1 matching 7 bases. Per the germline V gene, CDR1 is SNHLY and CDR2 is FYNNEI. The CDR3 contains 13 residues. J was trimmed by 3 bases and V by 7 bases; bases with no gene match: 5. This chain's CDR3 is CASNKGGDYGYTF. CDR3 sequence (DNA): TGTGCCAGCAACAAAGGGGGCGACTATGGCTACACCTTC.

The chain uses TRBV27 and TRBJ1-1; 7 positions match TRBD1. The CDR3 is made up of 13 amino acids. Trimming cost V 5 bases and J 4 bases; bases outside gene matches: 4. The germline gives CDR1 MNHEY, CDR2 SMNVEV (reference sequence). CDR3 region: CASSDRVITEAFF. The CDR3 bases are TGTGCCAGCAGTGACAGGGTAATCACTGAAGCTTTCTTT.

The chain links TRBV6-5 to TRBJ1-1; D unresolved. V shed 2 bases and J shed 1 base, with 8 bases lying between them. The germline V gene has CDR1 MNHEY and CDR2 SVGAGI. The CDR3 has 14 residues. The CDR3 spells CASSYRRSNTEAFF. CDR3 bases: TGTGCCAGCAGTTACCGGAGATCGAACACTGAAGCTTTCTTT.

CDR3 region: CASSSTTGWTDTQYF. DNA for the CDR3: TGTGCCAGCAGTTCGACCACCGGGTGGACAGATACGCAGTATTTT. The chain employs TRBV28 and TRBJ2-3; D unresolved. Trimming removed 4 bases from V and 3 bases from J, with 14 bases in between. The CDR3 consists of 15 residues. The germline CDR1 and CDR2 sequences are MDHEN and SYDVKM.

The chain recombines TRBV6-6 with TRBJ2-7, with 7 bases identical to TRBD2. Germline CDR1 MNHNY, CDR2 SVGAGI (reference sequence). This CDR3 spans 13 amino acids. V gave up 5 bases and J gave up 3 bases; unmatched junction bases: 4. This CDR3 reads CASSGSGVYEQYF. The CDR3 region has the DNA TGTGCCAGCAGTGGCAGCGGGGTCTACGAGCAGTACTTC.

CDR3 DNA sequence: TGTGCCAGCAGCCAAAGGGTAGCGGGCAACTCCTACGAGCAGTACTTC. Encoded protein: CASSQRVAGNSYEQYF. V and J are TRBV14 and TRBJ2-7; 7 bases are shared with TRBD2. Germline CDR1 and CDR2: SGHDN and FVKESK. The CDR3 extends over 16 amino acids. The junction had 7 bases not matched to a gene; V was cut back by 2 bases and J by 0 bases.

This clone showed up just once. J is TRBJ1-2 and V is TRBV5-6, with D hard to call. The V and J ends lost 0 bases and 4 bases respectively, with 7 bases between them. The CDR3 extends over 13 amino acids. From germline, CDR1 is SGHDT and CDR2 YYEEEE. CDR3 DNA sequence: TGTGCCAGCAGCTTGGACAGCCCCTATGGCTACACCTTC. It specifies CASSLDSPYGYTF. Full variable domain (remainder filled in from reference TRBV5-6 and TRBJ1-2): DAGVTQSPTHLIKTRGQQVTLRCSPKSGHDTVSWYQQALGQGPQFIFQYYEEEERQRGNFPDRFSGHQFPNYSSELNVNALLLGDSALYLCASSLDSPYGYTFGSGTRLTVV.

This chain links TRBV30 with TRBJ2-6, with 9 bases lining up with TRBD1. The germline V gene has CDR1 GTSNPN and CDR2 SVGIG (reference sequence). V lost 0 bases and J lost 0; bases outside the gene matches: 12. The CDR3 is made up of 20 amino acids. The CDR3 region has the DNA TGTGCCTGGAGTGTACCAAGAGCGGGACAGGGCCGCTCTGGGGCCAACGTCCTGACTTTC. This gives the protein CAWSVPRAGQGRSGANVLTF.

This clone appeared once. V and J are TRBV2 and TRBJ1-5, with no clear D. Germline loops: CDR1 SNHLY, CDR2 FYNNEI. Trimming took off 6 bases at V and 3 bases at J, with 18 bases between the two ends. The CDR3 extends over 16 amino acids. In DNA, the CDR3 is TGTGCCAGCAGGGAGCCGGGGAGAGACCCCAATCAGCCCCAGCATTTT. Its protein product is CASREPGRDPNQPQHF.

V usage is TRBV15 and J usage is TRBJ1-1; D remains ambiguous. CDR1 is LNHNV and CDR2 is YYDKDF in the germline V gene (reference sequence). CDR3 size: 18 residues. The germline V and J ends were trimmed by 0 bases and 1 base, with 18 bases remaining between them. The CDR3 DNA reads TGTGCCACCAGCAGAGAGTGGGGTGGGCGGGGATCGAACACTGAAGCTTTCTTT. As protein: CATSREWGGRGSNTEAFF.

This chain links TRBV5-5 with TRBJ1-6; a weak D match, TRBD1 (6 bases). Germline assignment: CDR1 SGHKS and CDR2 YYEKEE (reference sequence). The V end lost 4 bases, the J end lost 3 bases, and 14 bases lay between the germline ends. The CDR3 runs to 16 residues. The CDR3 is CASSIGTNHYNSPLHF. The CDR3 nucleotides read TGTGCCAGCAGCATCGGGACAAACCACTATAATTCACCCCTCCACTTT.

This rearrangement joins TRBV27 to TRBJ1-5; unclear D gene. This CDR3 is built from 13 residues. In germline, CDR1 is MNHEY, CDR2 SMNVEV (reference sequence). The V and J ends lost 4 bases and 1 base respectively, with 5 bases between them. CDR3 residues: CASSYGSNQPQHF. The CDR3 bases are TGTGCCAGCAGTTATGGCAGCAATCAGCCCCAGCATTTT.

The V call is TRBV7-6, the J call TRBJ2-5; D possibly corresponds to TRBD2 (7 bases). The length of the CDR3 is 18 residues. CDR1 is SGHVS and CDR2 is FNYEAQ in the germline V gene. V was trimmed by 1 base and J by 10 bases, leaving 28 bases between them. CDR3 loop: CASSLVGSGAGANQVQYF. CDR3 sequence (DNA): TGTGCCAGCAGCTTAGTCGGTTCAGGGGCGGGAGCAAATCAGGTCCAGTACTTC.

CDR3 sequence reads: CAWSVVGGEQFF. CDR3 bases: TGTGCCTGGAGTGTAGTTGGCGGCGAGCAGTTCTTC. The J gene is TRBJ2-1, the V gene TRBV30; D gene uncertain. Looked up from germline, CDR1 is GTSNPN and CDR2 is SVGIG (reference sequence). With 0 bases removed from V and 10 bases from J, the gap between germline ends came to 10 bases. CDR3 length: 12 residues.

V gene TRBV5-6 combines with J gene TRBJ1-2, with 12 nucleotides matching TRBD1. With 2 bases clipped from V and 8 bases from J, the junction kept 4 bases outside the gene matches. The germline V gene encodes CDR1 SGHDT and CDR2 YYEEEE. The CDR3 is made up of 14 amino acids. CDR3 coding DNA: TGTGCCAGCAGCTTTGGGACAGGGGGCCGAGGCTACACCTTC. Translated: CASSFGTGGRGYTF.